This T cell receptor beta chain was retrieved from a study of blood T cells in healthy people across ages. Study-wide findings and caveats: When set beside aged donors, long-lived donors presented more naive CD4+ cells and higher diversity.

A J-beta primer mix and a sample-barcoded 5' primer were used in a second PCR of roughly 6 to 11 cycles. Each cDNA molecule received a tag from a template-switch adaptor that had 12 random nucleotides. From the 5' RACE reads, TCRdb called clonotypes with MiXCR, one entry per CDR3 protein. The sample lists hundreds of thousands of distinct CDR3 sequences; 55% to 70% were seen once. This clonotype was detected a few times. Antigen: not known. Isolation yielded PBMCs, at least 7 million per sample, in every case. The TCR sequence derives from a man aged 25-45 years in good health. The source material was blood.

CDR3 in DNA: TGTGCCAGCAGTTTAGAGGGGGAACGTATCGGGGAGCTGTTTTTT. This encodes CASSLEGERIGELFF. The rearrangement joins TRBV27 to TRBJ2-2, with D perhaps TRBD1 (6 bases). The V end lost 2 bases, the J end lost 7 bases, and 14 bases lay between the germline ends. The CDR3 has 15 amino acids. Germline V lookup: CDR1 MNHEY, CDR2 SMNVEV (reference sequence).